The clone carrying this T cell receptor (beta chain) was counted a few times. This entry is derived from a study of blood T cell repertoires in COVID-19. Study overall: Spain, Italy and the United States supplied samples that represented acute and convalescent COVID-19.

Germline V gene sequence: CDR1 LGHNA, CDR2 YNFKEQ. The CDR3 totals 16 residues. V lost 0 bases and J 3 bases, leaving 15 bases between the germline ends. The method was immunoSEQ multiplex PCR; TCRdb's version includes in-frame clones alone and lacks a portion of them. The repertoire has about 150,000 clones, 80% of them found once; the top ten carry 5%. The chain carries TRBV4-2 and TRBJ2-7, with D possibly being TRBD2 (7 bases). The specimen was peripheral blood. This TCR derives from a woman between 45 and 60 years old with acute or convalescent COVID-19. The CDR3 loop is CASSQESNGGLYEQYF. Here the CDR3 DNA reads TGTGCCAGCAGCCAAGAGTCCAACGGGGGGCTCTACGAGCAGTACTTC.